One and the same sample provided the 14 T cell receptor beta chains below, sequenced in a study of blood T cell repertoires in COVID-19. Clones were sequenced by immunoSEQ multiplex PCR, and TCRdb holds only the in-frame ones, with some missing. The profile shows approximately 300,000 clones, roughly 90% of them singletons. The specimen was PBMCs or T cells enriched from blood (not recorded which). These receptors were collected from a man aged 55-75 years who had recovered from COVID-19.

V and J are TRBV5-1 and TRBJ2-5; possibly TRBD1 for D (5 bases). CDR1 SGHRS and CDR2 YFSETQ come from the germline V gene. The CDR3 has 15 residues. Trimming cost V 2 bases and J 2 bases, with 13 bases left between them. CDR3 amino acids: CASSFSPRAQETQYF. The CDR3 region has the DNA TGCGCCAGCAGCTTCAGCCCCAGGGCTCAAGAGACCCAGTACTTC.

This clone was seen only once. The CDR3 DNA is TGTGCCTGGACCGGGACAGGGGGCCGGACTGAAGCTTTCTTT. It translates to CAWTGTGGRTEAFF. The rearrangement joins TRBV30 to TRBJ1-1; TRBD1 agrees at 12 bases. Looked up from germline, CDR1 is GTSNPN and CDR2 is SVGIG (reference sequence). CDR3 length equals 14 residues. The V and J ends lost 4 bases and 5 bases, in that order; junction bases with no gene match: 5. Drawing the rest from reference TRBV30 and TRBJ1-1, the complete variable domain is SQTIHQWPATLVQPVGSPLSLECTVEGTSNPNLYWYRQAAGRGLQLLFYSVGIGQISSEVPQNLSASRPQDRQFILSSKKLLLSDSGFYLCAWTGTGGRTEAFFGQGTRLTVV.

The chain has TRBV6-2 or TRBV6-3 and TRBJ2-7, with TRBD2 matching 11 bases. V shed 5 bases, J shed 1 base, and the junction held 10 bases outside the gene matches. The germline gives CDR1 MNHEY, CDR2 SVGEGT. The CDR3 is 17 amino acids. The CDR3 region has the DNA TGTGCCAGCAGTCAAATCGCTACTAGCGGGAGTTCCTACGAGCAGTACTTC. This sequence encodes CASSQIATSGSSYEQYF.

A few counts support this clone. The chain links TRBV7-2 to TRBJ1-5, with no clear D. The V end was cut by 4 bases, the J end by 6 bases, with 16 bases between. The V gene's germline CDR1 is SGHTA and CDR2 FQGNSA. The CDR3 has 15 amino acids. Here the CDR3 reads CASSSPDKRGQPQHF. The CDR3 bases are TGTGCCAGCAGCTCTCCTGACAAACGGGGTCAGCCCCAGCATTTT. Filled out from reference TRBV7-2 and TRBJ1-5, the complete variable domain reads GAGVSQSPSNKVTEKGKDVELRCDPISGHTALYWYRQSLGQGLEFLIYFQGNSAPDKSGLPSDRFSAERTGGSVSTLTIQRTQQEDSAVYLCASSSPDKRGQPQHFGDGTRLSIL.

V and J are TRBV5-4 and TRBJ1-1; TRBD1 is a possible D gene (5 bases). Trimming shortened V by 4 bases and J by 2 bases, and 12 bases separated the two germline ends. The V gene's germline CDR1 is SGHNT and CDR2 YYREEE (reference sequence). CDR3 length: 14 residues. CDR3 bases: TGTGCCAGCAGCACAATAGGGGTAAACACTGAAGCTTTCTTT. It is translated as CASSTIGVNTEAFF.

The chain employs TRBV27 and TRBJ1-1; no firm D call. The CDR3 has 13 amino acids. V was pared by 5 bases and J by 1 base, with 8 bases between. CDR1 and CDR2 from the germline V gene are MNHEY and SMNVEV (reference sequence). CDR3 protein: CASSQTPNTEAFF. The CDR3 region has the DNA TGTGCCAGCAGTCAGACACCGAACACTGAAGCTTTCTTT.

The chain couples TRBV6-5 to TRBJ1-6; a possible D gene is TRBD1 (5 bases). Germline lookup yields CDR1 MNHEY and CDR2 SVGAGI. The CDR3 totals 12 residues. Trimming stripped 7 bases from V and 8 bases from J, with 9 bases between. The CDR3: CASTGTDSPLHF. The CDR3, as DNA: TGTGCCAGCACCGGGACTGATTCACCCCTCCACTTT.

The rearrangement joins TRBV4-3 to TRBJ1-1, with D tentatively TRBD1 (6 bases). V lost 4 bases and J 1 base, leaving 10 bases between the germline ends. This CDR3 spans 14 amino acids. The germline V gene has CDR1 LGHNA and CDR2 YSLEER. CDR3 coding DNA: TGCGCCAGCAGCCGGGGGACACAGAACACTGAAGCTTTCTTT. Protein: CASSRGTQNTEAFF.

The chain combines TRBV5-1 with TRBJ2-1; TRBD2 aligns across 8 bases. With V trimmed by 3 bases and J by 2 bases, 7 bases remained unmatched. The CDR3 runs 16 residues. Germline values: CDR1 SGHRS, CDR2 YFSETQ. CDR3 DNA sequence: TGCGCCAGCAGCTCGGGAGGTAGCGGGGCCTACAATGAGCAGTTCTTC. This sequence encodes CASSSGGSGAYNEQFF.

The chain carries TRBV30 and TRBJ2-3, with TRBD1 matching 11 bases. This CDR3 comprises 14 residues. Germline CDR1 and CDR2: GTSNPN and SVGIG (reference sequence). V was pared by 3 bases and J by 5 bases, with 4 bases of the junction left unmatched. CDR3 region: CAWRDRGRGDTQYF. The CDR3 DNA sequence: TGTGCCTGGAGGGACAGGGGGCGAGGAGATACGCAGTATTTT.

V gene TRBV7-3 combines with J gene TRBJ1-5; maybe TRBD1 (5 bases). The CDR3 is 8 amino acids. Looked up from germline, CDR1 is SGHTA and CDR2 is FQGTGA. V lost 11 bases to trimming and J lost 15 bases, with 11 bases between them. The CDR3 DNA reads TGTGCCTTACCAACAGGGCATTTT. This translates into CALPTGHF. Together with reference TRBV7-3 and TRBJ1-5, the CDR3 gives the full variable domain: GAGVSQTPSNKVTEKGKYVELRCDPISGHTALYWYRQSLGQGPEFLIYFQGTGAADDSGLPNDRFFAVRPEGSVSTLKIQRTERGDSAVYLCALPTGHFGDGTRLSIL.

The chain uses TRBV18 and TRBJ2-4; 8 nucleotides align to TRBD1. Trimming cost V 8 bases and J 3 bases; bases outside gene matches: 6. CDR1 and CDR2 from the germline V gene are KGHSH and LQKENI. There are 14 residues in the CDR3. CDR3 sequence (DNA): TGTGCCAGCACGACCGGGACAGGCAAAAACATTCAGTACTTC. The encoded protein is CASTTGTGKNIQYF.

The chain employs TRBV5-4 and TRBJ1-6; 7 bases match TRBD1. There are 16 residues in the CDR3. Germline V gene lookup returns CDR1 SGHNT and CDR2 YYREEE (reference sequence). Germline trimming cut 5 bases from V and 6 bases from J; bases unmatched to any gene: 11. The CDR3 sequence: CASSLGAGQLNSPLHF. The DNA of the CDR3 is TGTGCCAGCAGTCTTGGCGCGGGACAGCTTAATTCACCCCTCCACTTT.

J is TRBJ2-7 and V is TRBV5-5, with 8 bases fitting TRBD2. CDR3 size: 15 residues. Germline V gene data show CDR1 as SGHKS and CDR2 as YYEKEE (reference sequence). J was trimmed by 2 bases and V by 4 bases; bases with no gene match: 8. CDR3 nucleotide sequence: TGTGCCAGCAGCGTCGGGAGGGGGTCAACCTACGAGCAGTACTTC. It specifies CASSVGRGSTYEQYF.